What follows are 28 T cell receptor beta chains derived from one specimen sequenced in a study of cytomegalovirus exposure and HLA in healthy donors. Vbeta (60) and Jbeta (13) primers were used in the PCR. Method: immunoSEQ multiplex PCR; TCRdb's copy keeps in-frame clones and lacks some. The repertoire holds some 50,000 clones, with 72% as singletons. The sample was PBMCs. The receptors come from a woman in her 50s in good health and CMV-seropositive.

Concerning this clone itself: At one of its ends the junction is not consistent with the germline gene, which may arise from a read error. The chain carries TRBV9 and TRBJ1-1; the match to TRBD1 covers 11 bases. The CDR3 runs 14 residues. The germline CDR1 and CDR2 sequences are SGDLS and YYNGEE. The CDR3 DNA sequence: TGTGCCAGCAGCGAAGGGCAATTGGGACAGGGGGTGATCTTT. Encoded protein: CASSEGQLGQGVIF.

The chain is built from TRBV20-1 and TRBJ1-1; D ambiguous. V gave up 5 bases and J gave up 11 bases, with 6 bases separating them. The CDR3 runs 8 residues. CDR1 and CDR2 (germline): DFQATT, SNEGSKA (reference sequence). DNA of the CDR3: TGCAGTGCTCCGTCGGCTTTCTTT. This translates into CSAPSAFF.

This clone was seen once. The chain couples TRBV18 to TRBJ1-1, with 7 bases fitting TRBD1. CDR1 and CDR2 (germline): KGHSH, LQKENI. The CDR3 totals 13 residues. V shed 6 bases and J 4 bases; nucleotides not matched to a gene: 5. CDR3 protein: CASSTQGTTEAFF. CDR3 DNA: TGTGCCAGCTCGACACAGGGGACCACTGAAGCTTTCTTT.

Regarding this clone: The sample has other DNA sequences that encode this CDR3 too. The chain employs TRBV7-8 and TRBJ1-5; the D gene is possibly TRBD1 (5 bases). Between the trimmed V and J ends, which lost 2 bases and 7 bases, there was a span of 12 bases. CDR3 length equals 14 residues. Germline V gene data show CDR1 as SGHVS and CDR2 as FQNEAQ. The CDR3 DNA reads TGTGCCAGCAGCTTATCCAGGGTAGAGCAGCCCCAGCATTTT. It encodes CASSLSRVEQPQHF.

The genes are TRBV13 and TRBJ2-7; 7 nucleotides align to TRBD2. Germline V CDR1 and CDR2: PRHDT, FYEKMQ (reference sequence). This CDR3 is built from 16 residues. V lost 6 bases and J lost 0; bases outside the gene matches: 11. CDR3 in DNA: TGTGCCAGCAGTCCCGGCTCTAGCGGAAGCTCCTACGAGCAGTACTTC. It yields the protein CASSPGSSGSSYEQYF. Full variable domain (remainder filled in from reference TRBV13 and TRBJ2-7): AAGVIQSPRHLIKEKRETATLKCYPIPRHDTVYWYQQGPGQDPQFLISFYEKMQSDKGSIPDRFSAQQFSDYHSELNMSSLELGDSALYFCASSPGSSGSSYEQYFGPGTRLTVT.

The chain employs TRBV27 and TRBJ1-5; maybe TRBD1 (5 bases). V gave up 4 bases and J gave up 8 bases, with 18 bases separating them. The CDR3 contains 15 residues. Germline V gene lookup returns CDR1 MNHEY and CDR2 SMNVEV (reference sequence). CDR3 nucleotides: TGTGCCAGCAGTTCGACCACGGGGGTATACGAGCCCCAGCATTTT. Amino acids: CASSSTTGVYEPQHF.

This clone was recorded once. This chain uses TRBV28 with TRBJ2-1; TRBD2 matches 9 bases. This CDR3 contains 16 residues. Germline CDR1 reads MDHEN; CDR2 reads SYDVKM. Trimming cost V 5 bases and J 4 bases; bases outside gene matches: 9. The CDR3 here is CASSGIAGGLYNEQFF. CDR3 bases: TGTGCCAGCAGTGGTATCGCGGGAGGGCTGTACAATGAGCAGTTCTTC.

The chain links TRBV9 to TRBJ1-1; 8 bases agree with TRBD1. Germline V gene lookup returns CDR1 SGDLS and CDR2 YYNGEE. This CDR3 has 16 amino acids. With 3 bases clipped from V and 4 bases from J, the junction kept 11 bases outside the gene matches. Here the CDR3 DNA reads TGTGCCAGCAGCGCTACAGGGGGGCTAGGTGGCACTGAAGCTTTCTTT. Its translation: CASSATGGLGGTEAFF.

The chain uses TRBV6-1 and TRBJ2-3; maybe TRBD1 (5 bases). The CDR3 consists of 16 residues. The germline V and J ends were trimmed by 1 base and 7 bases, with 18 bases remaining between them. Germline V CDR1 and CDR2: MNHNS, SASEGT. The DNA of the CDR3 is TGTGCCAGCAGTGAAGAGTATGGGGCCCCTCTAAATACGCAGTATTTT. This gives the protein CASSEEYGAPLNTQYF.

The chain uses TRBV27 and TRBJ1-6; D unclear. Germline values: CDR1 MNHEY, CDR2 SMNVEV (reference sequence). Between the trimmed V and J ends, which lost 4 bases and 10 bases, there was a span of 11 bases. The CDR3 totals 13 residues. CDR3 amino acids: CASSYNSGSPLHF. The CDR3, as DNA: TGTGCCAGCAGTTACAACAGTGGGTCACCCCTCCACTTT.

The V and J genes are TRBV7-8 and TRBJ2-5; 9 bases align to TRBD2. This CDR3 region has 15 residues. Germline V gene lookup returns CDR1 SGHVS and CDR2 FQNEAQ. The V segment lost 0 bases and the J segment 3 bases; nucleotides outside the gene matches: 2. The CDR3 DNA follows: TGTGCCAGCAGCTTAGCGGGACTAGCCAAAGAGACCCAGTACTTC. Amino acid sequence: CASSLAGLAKETQYF. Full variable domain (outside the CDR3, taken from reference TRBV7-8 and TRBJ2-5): GAGVSQSPRYKVAKRGQDVALRCDPISGHVSLFWYQQALGQGPEFLTYFQNEAQLDKSGLPSDRFFAERPEGSVSTLKIQRTQQEDSAVYLCASSLAGLAKETQYFGPGTRLLVL.

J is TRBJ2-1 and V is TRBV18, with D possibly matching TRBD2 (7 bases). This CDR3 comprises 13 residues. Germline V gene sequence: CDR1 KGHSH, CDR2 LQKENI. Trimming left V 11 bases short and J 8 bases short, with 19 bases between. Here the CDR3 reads CADKRGGEDEQFF. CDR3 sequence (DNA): TGTGCCGACAAGAGGGGGGGAGAAGATGAGCAGTTCTTC.

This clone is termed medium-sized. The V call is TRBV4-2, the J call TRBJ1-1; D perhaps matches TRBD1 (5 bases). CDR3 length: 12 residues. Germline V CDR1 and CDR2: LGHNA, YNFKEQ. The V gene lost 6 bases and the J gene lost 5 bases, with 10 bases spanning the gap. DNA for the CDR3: TGTGCCAGCAGTGACAGTCATACTGAAGCTTTCTTT. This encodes CASSDSHTEAFF.

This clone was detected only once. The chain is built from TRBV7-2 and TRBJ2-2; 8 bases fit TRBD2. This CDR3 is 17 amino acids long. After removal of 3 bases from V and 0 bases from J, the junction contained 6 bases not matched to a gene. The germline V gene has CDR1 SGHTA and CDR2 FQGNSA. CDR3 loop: CASSFWAGGTNTGELFF. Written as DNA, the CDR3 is TGTGCCAGCAGCTTTTGGGCGGGAGGTACGAACACCGGGGAGCTGTTTTTT.

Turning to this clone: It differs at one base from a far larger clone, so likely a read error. The CDR3: CASSGSGSWSYNEQFF. CDR3 nucleotides: TGTGCCAGCAGCGGTAGCGGGAGTTGGTCCTACAATGAGCAGTTCTTC. The V call is TRBV13, the J call TRBJ2-1, with 9 bases that match TRBD2. CDR3 length equals 16 residues. From germline, CDR1 is PRHDT and CDR2 FYEKMQ (reference sequence). Trimming cost V 5 bases and J 1 base; bases outside gene matches: 6.

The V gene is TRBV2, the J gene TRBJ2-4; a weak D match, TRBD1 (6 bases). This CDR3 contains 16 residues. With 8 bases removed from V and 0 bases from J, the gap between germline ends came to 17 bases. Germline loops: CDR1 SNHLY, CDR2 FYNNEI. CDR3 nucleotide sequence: TGTGCCAGCGGGGGCATGGCTAGAATAGCCAAAAACATTCAGTACTTC. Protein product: CASGGMARIAKNIQYF.

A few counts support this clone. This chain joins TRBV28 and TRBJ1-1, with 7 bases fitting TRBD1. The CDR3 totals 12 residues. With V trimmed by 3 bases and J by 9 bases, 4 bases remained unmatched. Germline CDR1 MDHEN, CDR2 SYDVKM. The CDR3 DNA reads TGTGCCAGCAGTTTCAGAGGGGGCCAAGCTTTCTTT. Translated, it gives CASSFRGGQAFF.

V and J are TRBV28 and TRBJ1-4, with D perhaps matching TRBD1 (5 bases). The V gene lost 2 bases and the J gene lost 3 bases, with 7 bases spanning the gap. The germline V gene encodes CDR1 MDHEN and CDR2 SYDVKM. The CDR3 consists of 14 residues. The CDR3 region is CASSLAGPNEKLFF. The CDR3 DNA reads TGTGCCAGCAGTTTAGCAGGGCCTAATGAAAAACTGTTTTTT.

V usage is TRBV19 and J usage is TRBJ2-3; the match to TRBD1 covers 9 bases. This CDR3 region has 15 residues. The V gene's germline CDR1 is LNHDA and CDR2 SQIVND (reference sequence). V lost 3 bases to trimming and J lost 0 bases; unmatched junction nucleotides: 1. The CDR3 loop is CASSIGTGSTDTQYF. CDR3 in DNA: TGTGCCAGTAGTATCGGGACAGGGAGCACAGATACGCAGTATTTT.

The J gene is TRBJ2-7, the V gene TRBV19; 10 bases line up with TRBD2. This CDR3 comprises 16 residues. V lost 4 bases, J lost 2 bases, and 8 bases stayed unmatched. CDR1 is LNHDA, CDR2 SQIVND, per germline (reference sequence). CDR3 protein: CASSTSTSGVTYEQYF. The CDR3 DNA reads TGTGCCAGTAGTACCTCTACTAGCGGGGTCACCTACGAGCAGTACTTC.

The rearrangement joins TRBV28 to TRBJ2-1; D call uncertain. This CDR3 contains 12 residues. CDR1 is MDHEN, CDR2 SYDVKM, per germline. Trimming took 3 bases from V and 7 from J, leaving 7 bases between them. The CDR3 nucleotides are TGTGCCAGCAGTTTGCGAGGAAATGAGCAGTTCTTC. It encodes CASSLRGNEQFF.

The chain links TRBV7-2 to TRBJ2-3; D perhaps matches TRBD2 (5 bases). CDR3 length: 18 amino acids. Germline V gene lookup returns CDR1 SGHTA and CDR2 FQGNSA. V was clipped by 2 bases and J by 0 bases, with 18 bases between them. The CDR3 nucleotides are TGTGCCAGCAGCTTACACCAAGGACTCTTCCTTAGCACAGATACGCAGTATTTT. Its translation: CASSLHQGLFLSTDTQYF.

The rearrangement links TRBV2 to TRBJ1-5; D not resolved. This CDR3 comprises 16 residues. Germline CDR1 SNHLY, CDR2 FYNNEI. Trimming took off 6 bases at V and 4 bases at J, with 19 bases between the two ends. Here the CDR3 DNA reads TGTGCCAGCAGGGGTGACCGGACCAGAGGGAATCAGCCCCAGCATTTT. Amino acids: CASRGDRTRGNQPQHF.

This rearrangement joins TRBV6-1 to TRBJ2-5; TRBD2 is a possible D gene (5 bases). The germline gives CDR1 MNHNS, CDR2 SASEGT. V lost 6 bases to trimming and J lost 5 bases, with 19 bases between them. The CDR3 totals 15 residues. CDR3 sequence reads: CASSAWVEARETQYF. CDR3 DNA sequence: TGTGCCAGCAGCGCCTGGGTGGAGGCGCGGGAGACCCAGTACTTC.

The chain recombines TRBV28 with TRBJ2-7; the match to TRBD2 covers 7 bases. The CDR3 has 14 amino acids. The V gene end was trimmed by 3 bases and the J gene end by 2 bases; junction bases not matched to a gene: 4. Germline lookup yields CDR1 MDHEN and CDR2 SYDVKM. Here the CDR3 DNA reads TGTGCCAGCAGTTTCCTAGCGGTGACCTACGAGCAGTACTTC. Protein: CASSFLAVTYEQYF.

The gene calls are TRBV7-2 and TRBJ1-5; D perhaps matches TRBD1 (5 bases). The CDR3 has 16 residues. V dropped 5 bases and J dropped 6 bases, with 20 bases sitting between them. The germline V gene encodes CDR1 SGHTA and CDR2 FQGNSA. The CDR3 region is CASSQRSGGMSQPQHF. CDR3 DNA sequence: TGTGCCAGCAGCCAACGGTCCGGGGGTATGAGTCAGCCCCAGCATTTT.

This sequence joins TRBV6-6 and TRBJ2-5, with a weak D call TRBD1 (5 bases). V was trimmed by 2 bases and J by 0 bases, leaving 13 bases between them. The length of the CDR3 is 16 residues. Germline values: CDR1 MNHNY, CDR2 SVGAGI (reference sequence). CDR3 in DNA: TGTGCCAGCAGTTACCAGGGATCCCGCTACCAAGAGACCCAGTACTTC. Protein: CASSYQGSRYQETQYF.

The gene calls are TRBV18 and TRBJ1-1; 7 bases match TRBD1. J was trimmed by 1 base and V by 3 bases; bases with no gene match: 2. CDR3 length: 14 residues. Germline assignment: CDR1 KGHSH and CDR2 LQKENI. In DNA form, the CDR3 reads TGTGCCAGCTCACCCGGGACAGCGAACACTGAAGCTTTCTTT. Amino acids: CASSPGTANTEAFF. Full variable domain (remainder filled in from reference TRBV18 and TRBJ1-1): NAGVMQNPRHLVRRRGQEARLRCSPMKGHSHVYWYRQLPEEGLKFMVYLQKENIIDESGMPKERFSAEFPKEGPSILRIQQVVRGDSAAYFCASSPGTANTEAFFGQGTRLTVV.